This TCR beta chain was retrieved from a study of blood T cell repertoires in COVID-19. Study background: Samples of COVID-19 (acute and convalescent) were obtained from the United States, Italy and Spain.

The V end lost 1 base, the J end lost 4 bases, and 11 bases lay between the germline ends. The CDR3 runs 15 residues. CDR1 LGHDT and CDR2 YNNKEL come from the germline V gene (reference sequence). As handled by the study authors: Amplification of reference gene primers was used by the study to estimate nucleated cell counts. The assay was immunoSEQ multiplex PCR, and TCRdb's table has in-frame clones only and misses some. V, J and clone size derive from that table, while D and trimming were established from the DNA sequence. The table has a few hundred thousand clones, 82% seen once. The sequenced material came from peripheral blood. The clonotype originates from a woman aged 80 or older with acute or convalescent COVID-19. The gene calls are TRBV3-1 (or the pseudogene TRBV3-2) and TRBJ1-5, with D maybe TRBD1 (5 bases). The CDR3 is CASSQGWRGNQPQHF. CDR3 bases: TGTGCCAGCAGCCAAGGTTGGCGGGGGAATCAGCCCCAGCATTTT.